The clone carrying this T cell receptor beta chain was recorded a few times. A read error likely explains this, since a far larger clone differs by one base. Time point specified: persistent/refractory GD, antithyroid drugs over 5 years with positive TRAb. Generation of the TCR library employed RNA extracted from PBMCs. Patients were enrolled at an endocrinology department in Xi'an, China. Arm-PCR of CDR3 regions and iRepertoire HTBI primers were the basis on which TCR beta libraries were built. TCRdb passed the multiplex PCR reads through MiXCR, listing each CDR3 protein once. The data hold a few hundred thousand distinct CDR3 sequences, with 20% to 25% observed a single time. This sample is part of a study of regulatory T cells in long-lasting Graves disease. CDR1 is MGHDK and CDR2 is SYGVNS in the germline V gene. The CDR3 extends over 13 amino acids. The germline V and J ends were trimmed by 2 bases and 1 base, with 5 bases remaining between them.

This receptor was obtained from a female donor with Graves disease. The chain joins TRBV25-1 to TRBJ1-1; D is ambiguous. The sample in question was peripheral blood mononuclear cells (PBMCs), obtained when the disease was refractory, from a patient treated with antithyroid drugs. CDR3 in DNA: TGTGCCAGCAGTGAACCGGGGAACACTGAAGCTTTCTTT. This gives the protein CASSEPGNTEAFF.